The clone carrying this T cell receptor (beta chain) appeared a single time. Its specificity is unknown. Germline loops: CDR1 SGDLS, CDR2 YYNGEE. Between the trimmed V and J ends, which lost 0 bases and 5 bases, there was a span of 12 bases. The CDR3 runs to 16 residues. Libraries were prepared by immunoSEQ multiplex PCR; TCRdb keeps only in-frame clonotypes and omits some of them. The table includes thousands of clones, approximately 60% detected once. The source of the sample is a study of tissue T cells after allogeneic stem cell transplantation. Whole-study findings and limits: Across patients, clones rarely overlapped, yet motif clusters were shared tissue-specifically. Tissue-detected TCR repertoire was only partly captured by blood and spleen T cells. TCR repertoires tracked anatomic similarity, regardless of disease or transplant status.

Comparators without hematopoietic cell transplant had other cancers, at least five gastrointestinal samples, and no known gastrointestinal disease. This sequence joins TRBV9 and TRBJ1-6; D is undetermined. Sequencing was performed on tissue from the jejunum, taken at autopsy. The source is an older male donor with lung cancer. The chain's CDR3 is CASSVGPRTDNSPLHF. DNA for the CDR3: TGTGCCAGCAGCGTAGGCCCAAGGACGGATAATTCACCCCTCCACTTT.